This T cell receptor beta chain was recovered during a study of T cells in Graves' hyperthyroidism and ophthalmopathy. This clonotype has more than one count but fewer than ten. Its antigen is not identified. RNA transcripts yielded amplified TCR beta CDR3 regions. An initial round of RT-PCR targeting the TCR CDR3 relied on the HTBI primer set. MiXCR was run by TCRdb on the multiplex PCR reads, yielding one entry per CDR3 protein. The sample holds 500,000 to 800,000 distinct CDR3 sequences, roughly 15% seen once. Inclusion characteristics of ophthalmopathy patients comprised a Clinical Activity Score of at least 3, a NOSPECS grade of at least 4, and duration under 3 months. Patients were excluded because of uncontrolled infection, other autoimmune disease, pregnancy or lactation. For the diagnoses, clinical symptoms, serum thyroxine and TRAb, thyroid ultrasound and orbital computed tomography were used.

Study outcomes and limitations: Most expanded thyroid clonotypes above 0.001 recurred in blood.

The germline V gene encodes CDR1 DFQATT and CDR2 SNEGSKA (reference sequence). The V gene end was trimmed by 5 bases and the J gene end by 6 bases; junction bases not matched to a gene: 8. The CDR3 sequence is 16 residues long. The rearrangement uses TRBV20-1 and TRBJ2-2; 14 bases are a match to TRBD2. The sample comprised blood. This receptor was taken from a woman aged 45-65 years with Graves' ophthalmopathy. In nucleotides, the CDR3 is TGCAGTGCTCCCCTCTGGACTAGCGGGAGGTCCGGGGAGCTGTTTTTT. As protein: CSAPLWTSGRSGELFF.